This T cell receptor (beta chain) was identified in a study of blood T cells in healthy people across ages. Study-wide results and limits: Long-lived donors had more naive CD4+ cells and higher diversity than aged donors. Estimates based on one million T cells were treated as lower bounds.

Germline loops: CDR1 PRHDT, CDR2 FYEKMQ (reference sequence). The CDR3 spans 12 residues. It was with a sample-barcoded 5' primer and a J-beta primer mix that a second PCR of about 6 to 12 cycles was run. TCRdb reprocessed the 5' RACE reads via MiXCR and lists one record per CDR3 protein. This sample yields about 970,000 distinct CDR3 sequences, of which roughly 51% are seen a single time; about a fifth belongs to the top ten. A remark on this clonotype: Its matching antigen is unknown. This may arise from a read error, as a much more abundant clone is one base away.

Each donor was a healthy Caucasian individual from Russia, aged roughly 6 to 100. The source material was blood. This clonotype originated in an older woman in good health. V gene TRBV13 combines with J gene TRBJ2-5; possibly TRBD2 for D (5 bases). The CDR3 DNA follows: TGTACCAGCAGCGGTCCCCTAGCGACCCAGTACTTC. It translates to CTSSGPLATQYF.